This TCR beta chain was captured by sequencing in a study of response to subunit inactivated influenza vaccine (dated by TCRdb to 2016 to 2019). Regarding the research as a whole: To follow how T cells responded to a trivalent subunit inactivated influenza vaccine, the researchers relied on deep quantitative profiling of the T cell receptor repertoire.

V lost 6 bases and J lost 5 bases; the stretch between them is 10 bases long. Taken from cysteine to phenylalanine, the CDR3 has 12 residues. The kept DNA is CDR3 alone, 36 bases in frame from the first base. In its sample, this clonotype was seen a few times. Its cognate antigen has yet to be identified. One base away there is no much larger clone; base qualities are not given. The method was RT-PCR. The sequencer listed for this sample is Illumina HiSeq 2500. TCRdb reanalyzed the raw reads on its own, using fastp at Q25 for trimming and MiXCR for clone calling, and kept in-frame beta chains. Rows matching on CDR3 protein sequence are summarized as one entry with the most common DNA and genes. The sample table records hundreds of thousands of distinct CDR3 sequences; 14% of these occur just once. The top ten clonotypes cover around 7.3% of the sample. The research as a whole found: According to the authors, only a limited number of new T cells may be recruited by each seasonal influenza vaccination.

This receptor was obtained from a man in his fifties who received an inactivated influenza vaccine. Donor details come from another sample of the same person, matched by shared clones. The receptor chain draws on TRBV12-3 or TRBV12-4 and TRBJ2-5; the D region possibly corresponds to TRBD1 (5 bases align). The specimen was PBMCs from blood, collected 14 to 15 days before vaccination. The sequenced DNA is TGTGCCAGCAGATCGGACATGGAGACCCAGTACTTC. Its protein product is CASRSDMETQYF.